What follows are 14 T cell receptor beta chains derived from one specimen sequenced in a study of cytomegalovirus exposure and HLA in healthy donors (dated 2017 in TCRdb). The library was built by means of the immunoSEQ multiplex PCR assay. For the multiplex PCR, a mixture combining 60 forward primers for TCR Vbeta segments and 13 reverse primers for TCR Jbeta segments was used. TCRdb provides this immuneACCESS table in a form limited to in-frame rearrangements. Some clones are lacking; in checked studies, under half of them reflect an unresolved V gene, and why the rest are absent is not known. The table held for this sample gives around 45,000 clones. The top ten clones comprise under 2% of the sample. The sequenced material came from PBMCs. The receptors here all came from a woman aged 25 to 39 in good health and CMV-seronegative.

This chain connects TRBV5-1 to TRBJ1-5, with D possibly being TRBD1 (6 bases). The CDR3 has 15 amino acids. Per germline, CDR1 SGHRS and CDR2 YFSETQ. Trimming stripped 0 bases from V and 6 bases from J, with 13 bases between. CDR3 nucleotide sequence: TGCGCCAGCAGCTTGGAAGGGGGGGAAGGTCAGCCCCAGCATTTT. Amino acids: CASSLEGGEGQPQHF.

The chain uses TRBV6-5 and TRBJ2-5; no clear D. The end of the DNA is better explained by TRBJ2-7, so the J call may be wrong. The germline V gene has CDR1 MNHEY and CDR2 SVGAGI. CDR3 length: 14 amino acids. The CDR3 is CASSLDGNHYEQYF. For the CDR3, the DNA is TGTGCCAGCAGTCTCGACGGCAATCACTACGAGCAGTACTTC.

The V call is TRBV2, the J call TRBJ2-7, with 7 bases matching TRBD1. This CDR3 has 13 residues. Per germline, CDR1 SNHLY and CDR2 FYNNEI. Unmatched junction bases numbered 8, after V lost 9 bases and J lost 3 bases. The CDR3 sequence: CASSRQGRYEQYF. DNA for the CDR3: TGTGCCAGTTCCCGACAGGGCCGCTACGAGCAGTACTTC.

The rearrangement joins TRBV11-3 to TRBJ2-7, with TRBD2 as a possible D gene (6 bases). V was shortened by 5 bases and J by 2 bases, with 13 bases between the two germline ends. CDR3 length: 14 amino acids. CDR1 SGHNT and CDR2 YENEEA come from the germline V gene. The DNA for the CDR3 is TGTGCCAGCAGCCAACTAGCATCCGCCTACGAGCAGTACTTC. This encodes CASSQLASAYEQYF. Supplemented by reference TRBV11-3 and TRBJ2-7, the full variable domain reads EAGVVQSPRYKIIEKKQPVAFWCNPISGHNTLYWYLQNLGQGPELLIRYENEEAVDDSQLPKDRFSAERLKGVDSTLKIQPAELGDSAVYLCASSQLASAYEQYFGPGTRLTVT.

The CDR3 region is CASSKREIYNEQFF. The CDR3 DNA reads as TGTGCCAGCTCAAAGCGGGAGATATACAATGAGCAGTTCTTC. The chain uses TRBV19 and TRBJ2-1; 8 nucleotides align to TRBD2. The CDR3 is 14 amino acids. The germline V gene encodes CDR1 LNHDA and CDR2 SQIVND (reference sequence). J gave up 4 bases and V 9 bases, and 8 bases lay outside the gene matches.

The chain has TRBV7-2 and TRBJ2-3; the match to TRBD1 covers 8 bases. This CDR3 comprises 15 residues. Trimming cost V 5 bases and J 6 bases; bases outside gene matches: 10. The germline V gene encodes CDR1 SGHTA and CDR2 FQGNSA. The CDR3 spells CASSTGQGRRDTQYF. DNA for the CDR3: TGTGCCAGCAGCACCGGACAGGGAAGGCGGGATACGCAGTATTTT.

V and J are TRBV6-5 and TRBJ2-7, with D maybe TRBD1 (6 bases). V was cut by 6 bases and J by 3 bases, with 12 bases left in between. Per the germline V gene, CDR1 is MNHEY and CDR2 is SVGAGI. This CDR3 spans 13 amino acids. CDR3 bases: TGTGCCAGCAGGCGGACAGACTTCTACGAGCAGTACTTC. Translated: CASRRTDFYEQYF.

J is TRBJ1-4 and V is TRBV11-2, with D perhaps matching TRBD1 (6 bases). CDR3 length: 12 amino acids. Germline CDR1 and CDR2: SGHAT and FQNNGV. The V and J ends lost 4 bases and 11 bases respectively, with 11 bases between them. In DNA, the CDR3 is TGTGCCAGCAGCTCCGGGAGGGGGAAACTGTTTTTT. Translation: CASSSGRGKLFF.

This chain joins TRBV18 and TRBJ2-7, with D perhaps TRBD1 (5 bases). Trimming removed 4 bases from V and 6 bases from J, with 19 bases in between. Germline loops: CDR1 KGHSH, CDR2 LQKENI. The CDR3 sequence is 15 residues long. The CDR3 spells CASSQLGPPRSEQYF. CDR3 DNA sequence: TGTGCCAGCTCACAGCTGGGGCCCCCTCGCTCCGAGCAGTACTTC. The whole variable domain, remainder taken from reference TRBV18 and TRBJ2-7, is NAGVMQNPRHLVRRRGQEARLRCSPMKGHSHVYWYRQLPEEGLKFMVYLQKENIIDESGMPKERFSAEFPKEGPSILRIQQVVRGDSAAYFCASSQLGPPRSEQYFGPGTRLTVT.

The DNA of the CDR3 is TGTGCCTGGAGTGCGGGATACGGGGAGCTGTTTTTT. Translated, it gives CAWSAGYGELFF. The V and J genes are TRBV30 and TRBJ2-2; tentative D call: TRBD2 (5 bases). The germline V and J ends were trimmed by 1 base and 7 bases, with 7 bases remaining between them. CDR1 is GTSNPN and CDR2 is SVGIG in the germline V gene (reference sequence). The CDR3 loop spans 12 amino acids.

V gene TRBV6-6 combines with J gene TRBJ2-3; 8 nucleotides match TRBD1. J gave up 4 bases and V 2 bases, and 8 bases lay outside the gene matches. The CDR3 runs 16 residues. Germline V CDR1 and CDR2: MNHNY, SVGAGI (reference sequence). CDR3 nucleotide sequence: TGTGCCAGCAGTTACCGAGGACAGGGATGGGCAGATACGCAGTATTTT. Amino acids: CASSYRGQGWADTQYF.

V gene TRBV29-1 combines with J gene TRBJ1-1, with D hard to call. CDR1 is SQVTM and CDR2 is ANQGSEA in the germline V gene. The V end lost 4 bases, the J end lost 1 base, and 16 bases lay between the germline ends. The CDR3 totals 15 residues. CDR3: CSVGRQGRQNTEAFF. The CDR3 DNA is TGCAGCGTTGGACGGCAAGGCAGACAGAACACTGAAGCTTTCTTT.

The J gene is TRBJ2-2, the V gene TRBV30; D might be TRBD2 (5 bases). V was shortened by 5 bases and J by 2 bases, with 9 bases between the two germline ends. Germline CDR1 and CDR2: GTSNPN and SVGIG (reference sequence). This CDR3 is 13 amino acids long. CDR3 bases: TGTGCCTGGGTCCCGGGAAACACCGGGGAGCTGTTTTTT. As protein: CAWVPGNTGELFF.

This rearrangement joins TRBV5-1 to TRBJ1-2, with 8 bases identical to TRBD1. This CDR3 has 17 amino acids. Trimming cost V 3 bases and J 4 bases; bases outside gene matches: 14. From germline, CDR1 is SGHRS and CDR2 YFSETQ. For the CDR3, the DNA is TGCGCCAGCAGCTCAACGGGACAGGCCTATGATGCCTATGGCTACACCTTC. Amino acid sequence: CASSSTGQAYDAYGYTF.